Listed below are T cell receptor beta chains from one sample, sequenced in a study of blood T cell repertoires in COVID-19. Using immunoSEQ multiplex PCR, the repertoire was profiled, and TCRdb retains in-frame clones only, with some absent. In the table there are 150,000 or so clones, 75% to 85% of which are singletons. Sequencing input: peripheral blood. The receptors derive from a man in his fifties or sixties with active or convalescent COVID-19. Both conserved end residues are part of each CDR3. D genes are given only for firm matches. Clone size is given for some rows only: seen once, a few or many times, or a class if the clone is expanded.

size	D	V	J	CDR3	DNA
once	.	TRBV5-8	TRBJ2-2	CASSLGSYGTGELFF	TGTGCCAGCAGCTTGGGTTCGTACGGCACCGGGGAGCTGTTTTTT
.	.	TRBV18	TRBJ1-3	CASSSTGSGNTIYF	TGTGCCAGCTCATCGACAGGCTCTGGAAACACCATATATTTT
.	.	TRBV15	TRBJ2-1	CATSLSGMYNEQFF	TGTGCCACCAGCTTATCGGGGATGTACAATGAGCAGTTCTTC
.	.	TRBV5-5	TRBJ2-6	CASSLQGSGANVLTF	TGTGCCAGCAGCTTGCAGGGCTCTGGGGCCAACGTCCTGACTTTC
.	TRBD1	TRBV7-2	TRBJ1-4	CASSLAGGSEKLFF	TGTGCCAGCAGCTTAGCAGGGGGCAGTGAAAAACTGTTTTTT
.	.	TRBV12-3/TRBV12-4	TRBJ1-6	CASRRLANSPLHF	TGTGCCAGCAGACGTCTAGCTAATTCACCCCTCCACTTT
.	.	TRBV6-1	TRBJ1-5	CASSTNQPQHF	TGTGCCAGCAGTACAAATCAGCCCCAGCATTTT
.	.	TRBV7-2	TRBJ2-5	CASSSEYQETQYF	TGTGCCAGCAGCTCCGAGTACCAAGAGACCCAGTACTTC
.	.	TRBV19	TRBJ2-2	CASSPVRDTGELFF	TGTGCCAGTAGTCCCGTCAGGGACACCGGGGAGCTGTTTTTT
few	TRBD1	TRBV28	TRBJ1-2	CASSLGQAYGYTF	TGTGCCAGCAGTTTGGGACAGGCCTATGGCTACACCTTC